This paragraph reports one T cell receptor beta chain. Germline CDR1 reads SGHRS; CDR2 reads YFSETQ. CDR3 length equals 15 residues. The ends lost 2 bases at V and 0 bases at J; junction bases unmatched: 4. TCRdb's copy holds only in-frame clones and misses some; the assay was immunoSEQ multiplex PCR. Of about 56,000 clones listed, 75% to 90% were seen once; the top ten hold under 2%. This sample stems from a study of T cell changes during pregnancy in multiple sclerosis. This sample comprised peripheral blood, obtained after pregnancy. The source is a female donor with multiple sclerosis, enrolled in a pregnancy study. J is TRBJ1-1 and V is TRBV5-1; TRBD1 aligns across 7 bases. CDR3: CASSFLDRLNTEAFF. CDR3 nucleotide sequence: TGCGCCAGCAGCTTCCTGGACAGGTTGAACACTGAAGCTTTCTTT.